Listed below are T cell receptor beta chains from one sample, sequenced in a study of shared clonotypes between healthy human individuals. Measured with immunoSEQ multiplex PCR; TCRdb has only the in-frame clones, and not every one. The profile shows roughly 770,000 clones, 96% of them singletons. The sequencing sample was made of naive CD8+ T cells sorted from blood. These TCRs come from a man aged 25 to 40 in good health. The CDR3 runs from the conserved cysteine through the conserved F or W. A D gene is named only where the DNA matches it firmly. Rows may omit the clone size; those that give it use once, few, many or a size class.

TRBV10-2,NA,TRBJ2-2,TRBD1,TGCGCCAGCAGTGATGCGAACACAGGGGCCGGGGAGCTGTTTTTT,CASSDANTGAGELFF
TRBV27,NA,TRBJ1-2,NA,TGTGCCAGCATGGGAGCGAACTATGGCTACACCTTC,CASMGANYGYTF
TRBV27,NA,TRBJ1-1,NA,TGTGCCAGCAGAAAATTTGGGGGTTTGGCTTTCTTT,CASRKFGGLAFF
TRBV6-5,NA,TRBJ1-2,NA,TGTGCCAGCAGTTACCGCGGGACTTATCGCTATGGCTACACCTTC,CASSYRGTYRYGYTF
TRBV7-9,NA,TRBJ2-4,NA,TGTGCCAGCAGCTTTGGGGACGTAGCCAAAAACATTCAGTACTTC,CASSFGDVAKNIQYF
TRBV4-1,NA,TRBJ2-3,NA,TGCGCCAGCAGCCAATTAGCGGGCACAGATACGCAGTATTTT,CASSQLAGTDTQYF
TRBV27,once,TRBJ2-7,NA,TGTGCCAGCAGTTTAAAAATCTCCTACGAGCAGTACTTC,CASSLKISYEQYF
TRBV6-5,NA,TRBJ1-2,NA,TGTGCCAGCAGTTTACAGGGAAATGGCTACACCTTC,CASSLQGNGYTF
TRBV29-1,NA,TRBJ2-2,NA,TGCAGCGTTCCAGACTTGAACACCGGGGAGCTGTTTTTT,CSVPDLNTGELFF
TRBV27,NA,TRBJ1-5,NA,TGTGCCAGCGGTCGGCAGCCCCAGCATTTT,CASGRQPQHF
TRBV29-1,NA,TRBJ2-1,TRBD2,TGCAGCGTTGAAGGAAGTAGCGGGAGGGCCTACAATGAGCAGTTCTTC,CSVEGSSGRAYNEQFF
TRBV4-3,NA,TRBJ2-7,TRBD1,TGCGCCAGCAGCTTAGGACAGGGAAACTCCTACGAGCAGTACTTC,CASSLGQGNSYEQYF
TRBV4-1,NA,TRBJ2-7,NA,TGCGCCAGCAGCTGGGGAGGAGGGGCCTACGAGCAGTACTTC,CASSWGGGAYEQYF
TRBV5-1,NA,TRBJ2-3,TRBD1,TGCGCCAGCAGCTCGTCCAGGGGGCGAACAGATACGCAGTATTTT,CASSSSRGRTDTQYF
TRBV7-9,NA,TRBJ2-3,NA,TGTGCCAGCAGCCAGACTAGAGCAGATACGCAGTATTTT,CASSQTRADTQYF
TRBV7-9,NA,TRBJ1-2,TRBD1,TGTGCCAGCAGCGTTCTCCAAGGACAGGTGATAGACTATGGCTACACCTTC,CASSVLQGQVIDYGYTF
TRBV7-6,few,TRBJ2-5,TRBD1,TGTGCCAGCAGCTTAGTGACAGGGGTCCGGGAGGAGACCCAGTACTTC,CASSLVTGVREETQYF
TRBV28,once,TRBJ2-6,NA,TGTGCCAGCACCCCGAGGGACTCTGGGGCCAACGTCCTGACTTTC,CASTPRDSGANVLTF
TRBV9,NA,TRBJ2-1,TRBD2,TGTGCCAGCAGCGCCCCCGTACTGGGACTAGCGGGAGATGAGCAGTTCTTC,CASSAPVLGLAGDEQFF
TRBV2,NA,TRBJ2-1,NA,TGTGCCAGCAGAATAGGCGCGGGTCTGGGCAATGAGCAGTTCTTC,CASRIGAGLGNEQFF
TRBV7-3,NA,TRBJ2-1,NA,TGTGCCAGCAGGGAAGCGGCGTCCCATGAGCAGTTCTTC,CASREAASHEQFF
TRBV7-9,NA,TRBJ2-7,NA,TGTGCCAGCAGCTTCACAGGGCGCCCCTACGAGCAGTACTTC,CASSFTGRPYEQYF
TRBV11-2,NA,TRBJ2-1,NA,TGTGCCAGCAGCTTTTACGACAATGAGCAGTTCTTC,CASSFYDNEQFF
TRBV7-9,once,TRBJ2-2,NA,TGTGCCAGCAGCTTAGAGACAGAGGGGGACACCGGGGAGCTGTTTTTT,CASSLETEGDTGELFF
TRBV6-1,NA,TRBJ2-5,NA,TGTGCCAGCATGCAGGCCCGATACCAAGAGACCCAGTACTTC,CASMQARYQETQYF
TRBV6-5,once,TRBJ2-5,NA,TGTGCCAGCAGTCCACATGCCGGGCAGGAGGAGACCCAGTACTTC,CASSPHAGQEETQYF
TRBV7-9,NA,TRBJ2-1,TRBD2,TGTGCCAGCAGCCCTCGGCTGACTAGCGGATGGACCCACAATGAGCAGTTCTTC,CASSPRLTSGWTHNEQFF
TRBV2,NA,TRBJ1-1,NA,TGTGCCAGCAGAGAACGCAGGGGTGAGTTGACTGAAGCTTTCTTT,CASRERRGELTEAFF
TRBV6-5,NA,TRBJ2-7,NA,TGTGCCAGCAGTCACCCCGGCGGGCCCCCCTACGAGCAGTACTTC,CASSHPGGPPYEQYF
TRBV13,NA,TRBJ2-7,NA,TGTGCCAGCAGCTTAGTGGGAGGCGGGATTTTGACCTACGAGCAGTACTTC,CASSLVGGGILTYEQYF
TRBV9,NA,TRBJ2-5,NA,TGTGCCAGCAGCCAGACTTTCGAGCGCTACCAAGAGACCCAGTACTTC,CASSQTFERYQETQYF
TRBV2,NA,TRBJ2-7,TRBD1,TGTGCCAGGGGACAGGGGATTTACGAGCAGTACTTC,CARGQGIYEQYF
TRBV5-4,NA,TRBJ2-7,TRBD2,TGTGCCAGCAGTAAACAAGGACTAGCGGGAGGGGCAGCTCACGAGCAGTACTTC,CASSKQGLAGGAAHEQYF
TRBV7-6,NA,TRBJ1-4,NA,TGTGCCAGCAGCTTATGGGGGCCGACGGAAAAACTGTTTTTT,CASSLWGPTEKLFF
TRBV6-1,NA,TRBJ2-7,NA,TGTGCCAGCAGTGAAGGGACAGCCTTGGGTCTGGGCTACGAGCAGTACTTC,CASSEGTALGLGYEQYF
TRBV7-9,NA,TRBJ1-1,TRBD1,TGTGCCAGCAGCAACCCCCGGGACAGGCAGAACACTGAAGCTTTCTTT,CASSNPRDRQNTEAFF
TRBV4-1,NA,TRBJ2-7,NA,TGCGCCAGCAGCCAAGGACCGGGATCCTACGAGCAGTACTTC,CASSQGPGSYEQYF
TRBV5-5,NA,TRBJ2-1,TRBD2,TGTGCCAGCAGCTTGGGGGACTTAGCGGGCCTCGAGCAGTTCTTC,CASSLGDLAGLEQFF
TRBV7-9,few,TRBJ2-7,NA,TGTGCCAGCAGCCCAAGGACCCTATACCCCTACGAGCAGTACTTC,CASSPRTLYPYEQYF
TRBV27,NA,TRBJ2-6,NA,TGTGCCAGCAGCCCCTCCGATGTGTACCGCTCTGGGGCCAACGTCCTGACTTTC,CASSPSDVYRSGANVLTF
TRBV6-5,NA,TRBJ2-7,NA,TGTGCCAGCAGTTATCAGGGGCGCTCCTACGAGCAGTACTTC,CASSYQGRSYEQYF
TRBV6-5,NA,TRBJ2-7,TRBD2,TGTGCCAGCAGTTTCGACGAGGGACTAGCTCCGGGCGAGCAGTACTTC,CASSFDEGLAPGEQYF